This TCR beta chain was captured by sequencing in a study of response to subunit inactivated influenza vaccine. TCRdb reprocessed the RT-PCR reads via MiXCR and lists one record per CDR3 protein. The sample includes 710,000 or so distinct CDR3 sequences, around 16% of them seen just once. Per the germline V gene, CDR1 is MNHEY and CDR2 is SVGEGT. The V and J ends lost 2 bases and 0 bases, in that order; junction bases with no gene match: 14. The CDR3 covers 19 residues. Source: PBMCs from blood, taken 12 days after vaccination. The TCR sequence derives from a man aged 50 or older who received an inactivated influenza vaccine. The gene calls are TRBV6-2 or TRBV6-3 and TRBJ2-3, with 7 bases lining up with TRBD2. CDR3 in amino acids: CASSYGTTIPSPSTDTQYF. The CDR3 bases are TGTGCCAGCAGTTACGGGACTACTATACCATCCCCTAGCACAGATACGCAGTATTTT.